The clone carrying this T cell receptor beta chain was counted a single time. These data originate in a study of blood T cells in healthy people across ages. Germline assignment: CDR1 MDHEN and CDR2 SYDVKM. The CDR3 is 16 amino acids. V dropped 3 bases and J dropped 0 bases, with 14 bases sitting between them. Primed by a sample-barcoded 5' primer and a J-beta primer mix, a second PCR proceeded for about 6 to 12 cycles. TCRdb re-derived calls from the 5' RACE reads in MiXCR, one entry per CDR3 protein. The sample holds roughly 2 million distinct CDR3 sequences; less than 50% are singletons and the top ten take approximately 2.1%.

The rearrangement joins TRBV28 to TRBJ2-5; weak D call: TRBD2 (5 bases). Sequencing was carried out using blood. This TCR came from a middle-aged woman in good health. CDR3: CASSFPLSGYQETQYF. CDR3 in DNA: TGTGCCAGCAGTTTCCCCCTATCGGGGTACCAAGAGACCCAGTACTTC.